Below are 6 T cell receptor beta chains sequenced from a single sample in a study of Ad26.COV2.S vaccination and SARS-CoV-2 variants. The assay was immunoSEQ multiplex PCR, and TCRdb's table has in-frame clones only and misses some. The table includes 350,000 to 500,000 clones, 85% to 90% detected once. Regarding treatment: around 19 received Ad26.COV2.S at low or high dose, single or two shots; 5 received placebo; per-sample allocation not given. The samples were gathered on day 63 after the first injection of vaccine or placebo. The starting material was peripheral blood, obtained in a trial of Ad26.COV2.S vaccine versus placebo. All receptors derive from a person aged 18 to 65 who received the Ad26.COV2.S COVID-19 vaccine or a placebo.

The V and J genes are TRBV12-3 or TRBV12-4 and TRBJ1-4; D is uncertain. The CDR3 length is 11 residues. Trimming removed 3 bases at V and 6 bases at J, with 2 bases between. CDR3 nucleotide sequence: TGTGCCAGCAGTTTGCATGAAAAACTGTTTTTT. This encodes CASSLHEKLFF.

V and J are TRBV19 and TRBJ2-4; D possibly uses TRBD1 or TRBD2 (6 bases each). Germline CDR1 and CDR2: LNHDA and SQIVND (reference sequence). The CDR3 is made up of 16 amino acids. Trimming cost V 5 bases and J 2 bases, with 16 bases left between them. CDR3 region: CASSARQAGSKNIQYF. For the CDR3, the DNA is TGTGCCAGTAGTGCCCGACAGGCGGGATCCAAAAACATTCAGTACTTC.

As DNA, the CDR3 is TGTGCCAGCAGCCACTTCATAAACACCGGGGAGCTGTTTTTT. Amino acids: CASSHFINTGELFF. The J gene is TRBJ2-2, the V gene TRBV3-1 (or the pseudogene TRBV3-2), with D uncertain. Germline V CDR1 and CDR2: LGHDT, YNNKEL (reference sequence). Trimming took off 3 bases at V and 2 bases at J, with 7 bases between the two ends. The CDR3 is made up of 14 amino acids.

This clone was seen once. The chain has TRBV4-3 and TRBJ1-3; D perhaps matches TRBD1 (6 bases). This CDR3 is built from 14 residues. CDR1 LGHNA and CDR2 YSLEER come from the germline V gene. Trimming removed 1 base at V and 6 bases at J, with 10 bases between. CDR3 residues: CASSQGVGANTIYF. The CDR3 coding sequence is TGCGCCAGCAGCCAAGGAGTGGGGGCAAACACCATATATTTT.

The rearrangement joins TRBV5-1 to TRBJ2-1, with TRBD2 matching 7 bases. The junction had 7 bases not matched to a gene; V was cut back by 2 bases and J by 2 bases. Germline lookup yields CDR1 SGHRS and CDR2 YFSETQ. The CDR3 extends over 16 amino acids. CDR3 coding DNA: TGCGCCAGCAGCTTCGGGGACTACCTTCCCTACAATGAGCAGTTCTTC. Its protein is CASSFGDYLPYNEQFF. Full variable domain (outside the CDR3, taken from reference TRBV5-1 and TRBJ2-1): KAGVTQTPRYLIKTRGQQVTLSCSPISGHRSVSWYQQTPGQGLQFLFEYFSETQRNKGNFPGRFSGRQFSNSRSEMNVSTLELGDSALYLCASSFGDYLPYNEQFFGPGTRLTVL.

The sample holds one count of this clone. The chain joins TRBV4-3 to TRBJ1-5; D unclear. CDR3 length: 14 amino acids. V was cut by 3 bases and J by 6 bases, with 12 bases left in between. Germline values: CDR1 LGHNA, CDR2 YSLEER. The CDR3 DNA reads TGCGCCAGCAGCCACGACCTGGGAGTTCAGCCCCAGCATTTT. Protein: CASSHDLGVQPQHF.